This entry concerns a single TCR beta chain. What it recognizes is unknown. The cDNA was generated through 5'RACE incorporating 10-nucleotide random UMIs. TCRdb reprocessed the 5' RACE reads with MiXCR, giving one entry per CDR3 protein. The table records 50,000 or so distinct CDR3 sequences, around 3.1% of them present only once. Trimming stripped 3 bases from V and 4 bases from J, with 16 bases between. The CDR3 is 15 residues long. Germline V lookup: CDR1 DFQATT, CDR2 SNEGSKA (reference sequence). The source of the sample is a study of neurological immune-mediated disorders. Unsorted libraries were prepared from 2 million PBMCs held at -80 C. Broader study findings: Whereas HTLV-1-associated myelopathy showed the most TCR clonal expansion, multiple sclerosis showed the least, with levels below those of healthy controls.

This TCR was recovered from a man aged 35 to 55 with multiple sclerosis. The sample consisted of PBMCs. The genes are TRBV20-1 and TRBJ2-1; D may be TRBD2 (5 bases). The CDR3 spells CSASEGKARYNEQFF. CDR3 nucleotide sequence: TGCAGTGCTAGTGAGGGTAAGGCGAGATACAATGAGCAGTTCTTC.